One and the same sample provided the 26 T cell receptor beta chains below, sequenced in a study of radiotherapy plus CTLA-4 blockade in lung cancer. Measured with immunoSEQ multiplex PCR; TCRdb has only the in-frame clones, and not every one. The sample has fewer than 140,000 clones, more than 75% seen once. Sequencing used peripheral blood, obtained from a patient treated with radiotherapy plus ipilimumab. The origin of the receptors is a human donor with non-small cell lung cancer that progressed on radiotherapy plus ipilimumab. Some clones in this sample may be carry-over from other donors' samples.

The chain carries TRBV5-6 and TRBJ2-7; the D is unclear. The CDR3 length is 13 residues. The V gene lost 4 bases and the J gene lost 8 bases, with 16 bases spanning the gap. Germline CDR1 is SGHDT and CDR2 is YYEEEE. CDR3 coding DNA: TGTGCCAGCAGCCCCGCAGGTCCGGGCAAGCAGTACTTC. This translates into CASSPAGPGKQYF. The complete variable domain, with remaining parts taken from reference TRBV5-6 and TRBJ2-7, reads DAGVTQSPTHLIKTRGQQVTLRCSPKSGHDTVSWYQQALGQGPQFIFQYYEEEERQRGNFPDRFSGHQFPNYSSELNVNALLLGDSALYLCASSPAGPGKQYFGPGTRLTVT.

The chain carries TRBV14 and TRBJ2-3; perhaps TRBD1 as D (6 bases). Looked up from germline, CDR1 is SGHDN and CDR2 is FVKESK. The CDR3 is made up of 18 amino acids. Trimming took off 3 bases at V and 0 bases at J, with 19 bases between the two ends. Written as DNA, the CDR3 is TGTGCCAGCAGCCACCGTGGGGGCTGGGATGCCAGCACAGATACGCAGTATTTT. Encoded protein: CASSHRGGWDASTDTQYF.

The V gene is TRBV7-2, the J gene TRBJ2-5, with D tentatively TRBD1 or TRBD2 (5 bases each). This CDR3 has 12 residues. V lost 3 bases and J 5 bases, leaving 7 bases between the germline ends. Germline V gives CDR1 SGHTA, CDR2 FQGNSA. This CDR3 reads CASSFGTETQYF. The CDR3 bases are TGTGCCAGCAGCTTCGGGACCGAGACCCAGTACTTC.

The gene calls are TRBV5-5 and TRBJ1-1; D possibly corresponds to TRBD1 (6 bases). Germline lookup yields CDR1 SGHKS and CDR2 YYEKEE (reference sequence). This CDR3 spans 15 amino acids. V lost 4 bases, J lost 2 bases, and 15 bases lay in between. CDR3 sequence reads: CASSGGAGINTEAFF. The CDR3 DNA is TGTGCCAGCAGCGGGGGGGCTGGAATTAACACTGAAGCTTTCTTT.

CDR3 region: CASSLPVATGTPGELFF. The CDR3, as DNA: TGCGCCAGCAGCTTGCCCGTGGCGACAGGGACCCCCGGGGAGCTGTTTTTT. The gene calls are TRBV5-1 and TRBJ2-2; TRBD1 matches at 7 bases. The V gene's germline CDR1 is SGHRS and CDR2 YFSETQ. The CDR3 sequence is 17 residues long. J lost 6 bases, V lost 1 base, and 12 bases had no gene match.

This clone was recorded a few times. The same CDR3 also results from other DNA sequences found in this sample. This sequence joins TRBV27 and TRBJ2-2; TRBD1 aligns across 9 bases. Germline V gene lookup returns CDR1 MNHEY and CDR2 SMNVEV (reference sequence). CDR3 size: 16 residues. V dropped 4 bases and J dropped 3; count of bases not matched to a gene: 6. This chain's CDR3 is CASSSNRGQDTGELFF. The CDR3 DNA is TGTGCCAGCAGTTCTAACAGGGGGCAGGACACCGGGGAGCTGTTTTTT.

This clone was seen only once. CDR3 amino acids: CASSSAGGLVIGNEQFF. CDR3 DNA: TGTGCCAGCAGCTCCGCGGGGGGACTAGTAATAGGGAATGAGCAGTTCTTC. The chain has TRBV7-8 and TRBJ2-1; TRBD2 matches 8 bases. The CDR3 length is 17 residues. The germline V gene has CDR1 SGHVS and CDR2 FQNEAQ. V shed 4 bases and J 7 bases; nucleotides not matched to a gene: 15.

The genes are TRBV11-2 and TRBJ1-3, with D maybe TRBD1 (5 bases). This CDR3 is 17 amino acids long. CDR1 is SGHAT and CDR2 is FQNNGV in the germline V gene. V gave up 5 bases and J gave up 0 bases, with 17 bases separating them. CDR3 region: CASSLTPSGSSGNTIYF. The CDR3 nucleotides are TGTGCCAGCAGCCTTACGCCGTCAGGGAGCTCTGGAAACACCATATATTTT. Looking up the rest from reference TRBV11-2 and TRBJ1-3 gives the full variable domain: EAGVAQSPRYKIIEKRQSVAFWCNPISGHATLYWYQQILGQGPKLLIQFQNNGVVDDSQLPKDRFSAERLKGVDSTLKIQPAKLEDSAVYLCASSLTPSGSSGNTIYFGEGSWLTVV.

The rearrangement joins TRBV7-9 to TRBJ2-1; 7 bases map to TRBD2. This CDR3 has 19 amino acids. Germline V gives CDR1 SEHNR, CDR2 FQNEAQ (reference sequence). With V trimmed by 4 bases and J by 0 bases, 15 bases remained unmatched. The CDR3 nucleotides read TGTGCCAGCAGCTCCCGGACTAGTACCCTCCTTAGCTCCTACAATGAGCAGTTCTTC. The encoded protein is CASSSRTSTLLSSYNEQFF.

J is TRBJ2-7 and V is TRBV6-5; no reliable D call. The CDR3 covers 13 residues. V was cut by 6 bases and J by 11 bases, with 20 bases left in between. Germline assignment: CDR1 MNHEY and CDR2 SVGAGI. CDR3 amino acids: CASSPQSSGGEYF. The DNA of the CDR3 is TGTGCCAGCAGCCCCCAATCCTCAGGTGGGGAGTACTTC.

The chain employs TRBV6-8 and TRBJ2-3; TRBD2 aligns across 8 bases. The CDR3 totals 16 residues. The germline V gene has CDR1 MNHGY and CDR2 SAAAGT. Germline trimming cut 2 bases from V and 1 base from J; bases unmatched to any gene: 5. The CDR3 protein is CASSYETSACTDTQYF. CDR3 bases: TGTGCCAGCAGTTACGAGACTAGCGCCTGCACAGATACGCAGTATTTT.

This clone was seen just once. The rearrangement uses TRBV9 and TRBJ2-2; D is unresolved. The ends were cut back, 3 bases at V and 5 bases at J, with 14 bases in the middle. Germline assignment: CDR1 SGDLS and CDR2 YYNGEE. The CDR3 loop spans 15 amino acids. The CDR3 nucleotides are TGTGCCAGCAGCGCCCCCGAGTGGCAGACCGGGGAGCTGTTTTTT. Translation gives CASSAPEWQTGELFF. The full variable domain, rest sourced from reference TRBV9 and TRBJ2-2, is DSGVTQTPKHLITATGQRVTLRCSPRSGDLSVYWYQQSLDQGLQFLIQYYNGEERAKGNILERFSAQQFPDLHSELNLSSLELGDSALYFCASSAPEWQTGELFFGEGSRLTVL.

CDR3 sequence: CASSQDDLRGFPYGYTF. CDR3 nucleotides: TGCGCCAGCAGCCAAGATGACCTTCGGGGTTTCCCCTATGGCTACACCTTC. V usage is TRBV4-1 and J usage is TRBJ1-2; D remains unclear. CDR3 length: 17 amino acids. V was trimmed by 0 bases and J by 4 bases, leaving 18 bases between them. Per germline, CDR1 MGHRA and CDR2 YSYEKL.

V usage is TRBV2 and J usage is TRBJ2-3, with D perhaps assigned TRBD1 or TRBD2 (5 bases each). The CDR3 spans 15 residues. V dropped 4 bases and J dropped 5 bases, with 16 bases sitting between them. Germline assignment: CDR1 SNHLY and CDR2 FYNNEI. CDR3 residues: CASSGYEGPRDTQYF. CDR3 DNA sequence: TGTGCCAGCAGTGGTTATGAGGGGCCAAGAGATACGCAGTATTTT.

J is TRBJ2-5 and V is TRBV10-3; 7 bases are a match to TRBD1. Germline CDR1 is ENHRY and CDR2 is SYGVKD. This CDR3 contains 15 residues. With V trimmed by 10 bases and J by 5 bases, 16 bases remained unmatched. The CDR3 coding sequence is TGTGCCACCCGCCGTAATCAGGGGGTGGGGGAGACCCAGTACTTC. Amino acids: CATRRNQGVGETQYF.

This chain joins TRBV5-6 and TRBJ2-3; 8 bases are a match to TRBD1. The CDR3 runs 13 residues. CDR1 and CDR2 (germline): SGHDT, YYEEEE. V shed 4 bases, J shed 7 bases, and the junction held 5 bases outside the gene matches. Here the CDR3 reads CASSGDRPNTQYF. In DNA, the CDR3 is TGTGCCAGCAGCGGGGACAGGCCAAATACGCAGTATTTT.

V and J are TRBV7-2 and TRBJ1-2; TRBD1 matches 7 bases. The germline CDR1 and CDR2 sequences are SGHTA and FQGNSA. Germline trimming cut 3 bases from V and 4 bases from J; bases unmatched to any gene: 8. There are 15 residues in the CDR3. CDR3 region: CASSFPGTVTYGYTF. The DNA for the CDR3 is TGTGCCAGCAGCTTTCCCGGGACAGTCACCTATGGCTACACCTTC.

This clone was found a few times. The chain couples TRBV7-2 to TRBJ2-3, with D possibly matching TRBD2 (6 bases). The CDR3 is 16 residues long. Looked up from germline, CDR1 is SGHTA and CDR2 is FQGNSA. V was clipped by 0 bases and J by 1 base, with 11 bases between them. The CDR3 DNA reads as TGTGCCAGCAGCTTAGCGCTGGCGGGGCGCACAGATACGCAGTATTTT. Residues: CASSLALAGRTDTQYF.

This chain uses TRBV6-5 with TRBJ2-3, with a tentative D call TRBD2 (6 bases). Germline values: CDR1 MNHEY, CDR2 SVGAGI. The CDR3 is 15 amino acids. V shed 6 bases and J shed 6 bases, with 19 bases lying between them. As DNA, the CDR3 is TGTGCCAGCAGGGCGCTAGCGATTCGGGGTGATACGCAGTATTTT. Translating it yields CASRALAIRGDTQYF.

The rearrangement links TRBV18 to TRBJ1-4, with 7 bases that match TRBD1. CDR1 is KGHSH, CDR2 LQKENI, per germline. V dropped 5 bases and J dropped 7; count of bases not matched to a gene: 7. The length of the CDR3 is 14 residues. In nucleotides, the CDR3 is TGTGCCAGCTCATTCCGGGACAGCGGTGAAAAACTGTTTTTT. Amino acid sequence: CASSFRDSGEKLFF.

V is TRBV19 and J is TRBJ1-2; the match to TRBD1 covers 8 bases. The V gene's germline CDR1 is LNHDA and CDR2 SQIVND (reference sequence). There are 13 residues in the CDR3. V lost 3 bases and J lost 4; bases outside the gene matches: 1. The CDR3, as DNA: TGTGCCAGTAGTATTGGACAGGGCTATGGCTACACCTTC. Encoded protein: CASSIGQGYGYTF.

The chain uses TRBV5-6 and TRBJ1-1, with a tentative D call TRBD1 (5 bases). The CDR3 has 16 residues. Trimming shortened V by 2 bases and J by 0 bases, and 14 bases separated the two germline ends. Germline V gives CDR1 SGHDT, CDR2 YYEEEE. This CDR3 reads CASSFGYGALNTEAFF. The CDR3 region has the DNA TGTGCCAGCAGCTTCGGGTACGGGGCATTGAACACTGAAGCTTTCTTT.

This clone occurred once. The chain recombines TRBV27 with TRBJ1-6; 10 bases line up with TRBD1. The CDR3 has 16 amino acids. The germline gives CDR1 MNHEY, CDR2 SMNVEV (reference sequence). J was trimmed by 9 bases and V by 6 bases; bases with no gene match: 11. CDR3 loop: CASRPGTRDRGSPLHF. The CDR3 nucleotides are TGTGCCAGCAGGCCCGGGACACGGGACAGGGGTTCACCCCTCCACTTT.

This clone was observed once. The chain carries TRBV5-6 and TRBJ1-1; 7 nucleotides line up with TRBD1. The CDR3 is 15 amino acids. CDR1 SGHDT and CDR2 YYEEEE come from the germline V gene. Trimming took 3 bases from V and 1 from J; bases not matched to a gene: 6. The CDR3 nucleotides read TGTGCCAGCAGCTGGGCAGGGGGTGAGAACACTGAAGCTTTCTTT. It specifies CASSWAGGENTEAFF.

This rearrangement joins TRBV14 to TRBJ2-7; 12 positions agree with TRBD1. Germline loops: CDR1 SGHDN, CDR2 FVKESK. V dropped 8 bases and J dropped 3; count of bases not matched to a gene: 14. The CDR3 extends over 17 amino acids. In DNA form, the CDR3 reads TGTGCCAGCCCCCAACCCATCCGGGACAGGGGGCTCTACGAGCAGTACTTC. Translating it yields CASPQPIRDRGLYEQYF.

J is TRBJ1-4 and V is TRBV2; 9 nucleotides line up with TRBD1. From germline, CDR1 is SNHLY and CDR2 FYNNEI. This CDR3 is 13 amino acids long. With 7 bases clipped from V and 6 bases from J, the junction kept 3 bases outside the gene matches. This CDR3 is CASIRDRDEKLFF. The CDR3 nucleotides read TGTGCCAGCATCCGGGACAGGGATGAAAAACTGTTTTTT.